Below are 11 T cell receptor beta chains sequenced from a single sample in a study of blood T cell repertoires in COVID-19. This table comes from immunoSEQ multiplex PCR, and its TCRdb copy is limited to in-frame clones, with some not included. The sample comprises approximately 14,000 clones, 84% of which are singletons, and roughly 32% rests with the top ten. Source material: peripheral blood. These receptor sequences come from a man aged 45-60 years with active COVID-19.

The chain combines TRBV7-8 with TRBJ2-3; a possible D gene is TRBD2 (5 bases). Germline loops: CDR1 SGHVS, CDR2 FQNEAQ. This CDR3 region has 19 residues. V lost 0 bases to trimming and J lost 2 bases, with 21 bases between them. CDR3 DNA: TGTGCCAGCAGCTTAGCATTGGAGGATTGGTACCAGACCACAGATACGCAGTATTTT. It yields the protein CASSLALEDWYQTTDTQYF.

The gene calls are TRBV27 and TRBJ1-4, with 8 bases aligning to TRBD1. The CDR3 totals 13 residues. Germline values: CDR1 MNHEY, CDR2 SMNVEV (reference sequence). Trimming took 2 bases from V and 7 from J; bases not matched to a gene: 0. This CDR3 reads CASSLDRGEKLFF. In DNA, the CDR3 is TGTGCCAGCAGTTTAGACAGGGGTGAAAAACTGTTTTTT.

About this clone itself: One junction end disagrees with the germline gene, perhaps due to a read error. The same CDR3 arises from other DNA sequences in this sample as well. The V and J genes are TRBV28 and TRBJ2-3, with a tentative D call TRBD1 (5 bases). There are 14 residues in the CDR3. Germline loops: CDR1 MDHEN, CDR2 SYDVKM. CDR3 loop: CASSFLQGTDTQYF. In DNA, the CDR3 is TGTGCCAGCAGTTTTCTCCAGGGCACAGATACGCAATATTTT.

This clone was seen a few times. This chain connects TRBV6-2 or TRBV6-3 to TRBJ1-5; 11 bases line up with TRBD1. Germline loops: CDR1 MNHEY, CDR2 SVGEGT. The CDR3 is 15 residues long. The V gene end was trimmed by 0 bases and the J gene end by 5 bases; junction bases not matched to a gene: 0. The CDR3 sequence: CASSYSGQGDQPQHF. CDR3 in DNA: TGTGCCAGCAGTTACTCGGGACAGGGGGATCAGCCCCAGCATTTT.

The sample holds one count of this clone. The V call is TRBV4-1, the J call TRBJ2-7, with TRBD2 matching over 12 bases. The germline gives CDR1 MGHRA, CDR2 YSYEKL. The ends lost 1 base at V and 0 bases at J; junction bases unmatched: 10. This CDR3 spans 19 amino acids. CDR3 amino acids: CASSQVRTSGTPFSYEQYF. CDR3 in DNA: TGCGCCAGCAGCCAAGTTAGGACTAGCGGGACCCCCTTCTCCTACGAGCAGTACTTC.

The J gene is TRBJ2-7, the V gene TRBV5-1; D is unclear. V lost 0 bases and J 2 bases, leaving 12 bases between the germline ends. This CDR3 has 15 residues. Germline-derived CDR1 and CDR2 are SGHRS and YFSETQ. CDR3 sequence (DNA): TGCGCCAGCAGCTTGGCCGAGGAAGGAGCCTACGAGCAGTACTTC. It yields the protein CASSLAEEGAYEQYF.

The V and J genes are TRBV4-1 and TRBJ2-7; 7 nucleotides match TRBD2. The CDR3 extends over 15 amino acids. Germline V gene sequence: CDR1 MGHRA, CDR2 YSYEKL. J gave up 2 bases and V 4 bases, and 8 bases lay outside the gene matches. CDR3 nucleotide sequence: TGCGCCAGCAGCCCCTGGACTAGTGGCACCTACGAGCAGTACTTC. Its protein is CASSPWTSGTYEQYF.

The chain employs TRBV21-1 and TRBJ1-2. TRBV21-1 has pseudogene status. The CDR3 loop spans 16 amino acids. DNA for the CDR3: TGTGCCAGCAGCCAGTACCTTCCGGGACTCCCCTATGGCTACACCTTC. Its translation: CASSQYLPGLPYGYTF.

Concerning this clone: A junction boundary mismatches the germline segment, possibly from a read error. Other nucleotide sequences in the sample specify the same CDR3. The rearrangement links TRBV23-1 to TRBJ2-7; a possible D gene is TRBD1 (6 bases). TRBV23-1 is recorded as an ORF, its role being uncertain. The CDR3 loop spans 14 amino acids. The CDR3 loop reads CASSQKQGEHEQYF. CDR3 bases: TGCGCTAGCAGTCAAAAACAGGGAGAGCACGAGCAGTACTTC.

This chain connects TRBV5-1 to TRBJ2-7, with D perhaps matching TRBD2 (6 bases). Trimming cost V 3 bases and J 0 bases, with 16 bases left between them. This CDR3 contains 16 residues. CDR1 is SGHRS, CDR2 YFSETQ, per germline. The CDR3 protein is CASSWHAASDSYEQYF. In nucleotides, the CDR3 is TGCGCCAGCAGCTGGCACGCAGCTAGCGACTCCTACGAGCAGTACTTC.

This clone was picked up one time. The chain is built from TRBV24-1 and TRBJ2-7, with D tentatively TRBD1 (6 bases). Per the germline V gene, CDR1 is KGHDR and CDR2 is SFDVKD. With 7 bases removed from V and 0 bases from J, the gap between germline ends came to 15 bases. The CDR3 extends over 15 amino acids. In nucleotides, the CDR3 is TGTGCCACCAGGGGGGCCAGCCCCCCCTCCTACGAGCAGTACTTC. As protein: CATRGASPPSYEQYF.